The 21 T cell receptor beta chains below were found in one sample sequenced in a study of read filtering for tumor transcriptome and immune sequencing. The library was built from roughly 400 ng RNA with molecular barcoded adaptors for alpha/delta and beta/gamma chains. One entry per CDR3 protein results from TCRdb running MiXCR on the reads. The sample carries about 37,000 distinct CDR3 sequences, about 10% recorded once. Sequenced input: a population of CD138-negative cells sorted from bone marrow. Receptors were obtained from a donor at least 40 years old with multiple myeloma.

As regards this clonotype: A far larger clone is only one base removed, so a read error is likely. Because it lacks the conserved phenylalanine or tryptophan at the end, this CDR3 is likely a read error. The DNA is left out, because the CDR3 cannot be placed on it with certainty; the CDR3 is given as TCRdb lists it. The CDR3 here is CASSTDVTREFL. This chain uses TRBV5-5 with TRBJ2-1. The CDR3 comprises 12 residues, both ends counted. Germline values: CDR1 SGHKS, CDR2 YYEKEE (reference sequence).

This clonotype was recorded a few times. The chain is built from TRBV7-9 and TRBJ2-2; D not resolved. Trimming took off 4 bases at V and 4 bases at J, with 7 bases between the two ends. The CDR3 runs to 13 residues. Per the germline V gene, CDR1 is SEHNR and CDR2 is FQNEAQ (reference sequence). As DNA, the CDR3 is TGTGCCAGCAGCTCAGCAGGCACCGGGGAGCTGTTTTTT. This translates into CASSSAGTGELFF.

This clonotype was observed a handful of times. CDR3 in DNA: TGTGCCAGCAGTTTGAAAGCGGGGGGGCCTGAGGGCATTCAGTACTTC. Its protein product is CASSLKAGGPEGIQYF. This sequence joins TRBV27 and TRBJ2-4; TRBD2 matches 10 bases. V lost 3 bases and J lost 9; bases outside the gene matches: 11. The length of the CDR3 is 16 residues. Germline loops: CDR1 MNHEY, CDR2 SMNVEV (reference sequence).

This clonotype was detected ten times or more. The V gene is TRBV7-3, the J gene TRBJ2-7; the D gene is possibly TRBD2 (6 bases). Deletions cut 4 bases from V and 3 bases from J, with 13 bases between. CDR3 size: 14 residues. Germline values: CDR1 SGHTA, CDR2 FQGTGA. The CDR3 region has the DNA TGTGCCAGCAGCTCCGTCCCGCGGGACTACGAGCAGTACTTC. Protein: CASSSVPRDYEQYF.

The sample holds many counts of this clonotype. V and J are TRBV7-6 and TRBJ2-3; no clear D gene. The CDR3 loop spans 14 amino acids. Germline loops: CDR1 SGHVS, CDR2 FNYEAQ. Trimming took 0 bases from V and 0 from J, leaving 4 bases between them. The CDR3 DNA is TGTGCCAGCAGCTTAGCTTTTAGCACAGATACGCAGTATTTT. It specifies CASSLAFSTDTQYF.

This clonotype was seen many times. The CDR3: CASSQLPTSSGARTDTQYF. CDR3 nucleotides: TGCGCCAGCAGCCAACTTCCTACCTCTAGCGGGGCACGCACAGATACGCAGTATTTT. The V call is TRBV4-1, the J call TRBJ2-3; 9 bases are a match to TRBD2. CDR3 length: 19 residues. J lost 1 base, V lost 2 bases, and 13 bases had no gene match. Germline loops: CDR1 MGHRA, CDR2 YSYEKL.

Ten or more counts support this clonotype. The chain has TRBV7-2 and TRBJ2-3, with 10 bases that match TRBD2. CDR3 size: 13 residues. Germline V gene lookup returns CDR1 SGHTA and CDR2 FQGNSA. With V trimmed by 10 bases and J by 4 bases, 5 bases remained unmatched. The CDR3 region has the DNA TGTGCCACCGGAACTAGCGGGGCAGATACGCAGTATTTT. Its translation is CATGTSGADTQYF.

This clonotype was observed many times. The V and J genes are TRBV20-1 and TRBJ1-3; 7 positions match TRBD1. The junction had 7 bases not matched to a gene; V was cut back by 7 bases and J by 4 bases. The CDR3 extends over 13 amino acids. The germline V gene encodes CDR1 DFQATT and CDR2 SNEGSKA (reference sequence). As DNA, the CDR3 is TGCAGTGTCCTGACAGGGACGGGAAACACCATATATTTT. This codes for CSVLTGTGNTIYF.

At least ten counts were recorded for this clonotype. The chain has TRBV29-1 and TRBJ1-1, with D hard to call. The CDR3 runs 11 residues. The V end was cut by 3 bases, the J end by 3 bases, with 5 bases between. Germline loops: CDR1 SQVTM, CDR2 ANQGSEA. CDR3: CSVETYTEAFF. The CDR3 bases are TGCAGCGTTGAGACATACACTGAAGCTTTCTTT. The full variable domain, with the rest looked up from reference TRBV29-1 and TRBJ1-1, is SAVISQKPSRDICQRGTSLTIQCQVDSQVTMMFWYRQQPGQSLTLIATANQGSEATYESGFVIDKFPISRPNLTFSTLTVSNMSPEDSSIYLCSVETYTEAFFGQGTRLTVV.

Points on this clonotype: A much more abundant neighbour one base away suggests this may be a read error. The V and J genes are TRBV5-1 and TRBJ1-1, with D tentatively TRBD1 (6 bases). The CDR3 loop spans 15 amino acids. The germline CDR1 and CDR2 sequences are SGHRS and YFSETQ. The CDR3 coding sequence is TGCGCCGGCAGCCAGCAGGGGTTACCGAACACTGAAGCTTTCTTT. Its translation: CAGSQQGLPNTEAFF.

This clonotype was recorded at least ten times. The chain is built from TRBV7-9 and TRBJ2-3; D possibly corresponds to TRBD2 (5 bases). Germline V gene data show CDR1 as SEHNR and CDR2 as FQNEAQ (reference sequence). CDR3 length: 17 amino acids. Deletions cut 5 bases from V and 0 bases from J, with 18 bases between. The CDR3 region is CASSRAGGVISTDTQYF. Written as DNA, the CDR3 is TGTGCCAGCAGCCGCGCGGGCGGCGTTATTAGCACAGATACGCAGTATTTT.

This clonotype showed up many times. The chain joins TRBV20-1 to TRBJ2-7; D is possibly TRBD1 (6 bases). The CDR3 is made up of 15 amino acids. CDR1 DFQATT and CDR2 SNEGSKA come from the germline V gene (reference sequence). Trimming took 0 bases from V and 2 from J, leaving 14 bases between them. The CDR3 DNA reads TGCAGTGCTAGAGATCTTGACAGGCCGCCCTACGAGCAGTACTTC. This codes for CSARDLDRPPYEQYF.

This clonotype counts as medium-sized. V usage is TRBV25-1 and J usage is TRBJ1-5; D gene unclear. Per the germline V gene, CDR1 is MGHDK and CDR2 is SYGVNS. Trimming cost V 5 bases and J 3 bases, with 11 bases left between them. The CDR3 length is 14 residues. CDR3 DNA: TGTGCCAGCAGTACCAGCAGTACCAATCAGCCCCAGCATTTT. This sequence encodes CASSTSSTNQPQHF.

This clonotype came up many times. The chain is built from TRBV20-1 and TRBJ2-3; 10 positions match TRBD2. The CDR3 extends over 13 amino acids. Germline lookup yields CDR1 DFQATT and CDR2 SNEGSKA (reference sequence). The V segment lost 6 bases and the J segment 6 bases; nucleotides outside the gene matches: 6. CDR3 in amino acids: CSATSGKEDTQYF. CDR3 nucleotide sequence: TGCAGTGCCACTAGCGGGAAAGAGGATACGCAGTATTTT.

Here the CDR3 reads CASSYRQPDGYTF. The CDR3 nucleotides read TGTGCCAGCAGCTACAGACAGCCCGATGGCTACACCTTC. This chain connects TRBV3-1 to TRBJ1-2; the D gene is possibly TRBD1 (5 bases). V shed 5 bases and J shed 6 bases, with 13 bases lying between them. CDR1 LGHDT and CDR2 YNNKEL come from the germline V gene (reference sequence). CDR3 length: 13 residues.

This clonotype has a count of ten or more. The CDR3 loop reads CASSQDRGTYNEQFF. CDR3 in DNA: TGCGCCAGCAGCCAAGACAGGGGAACCTACAATGAGCAGTTCTTC. V gene TRBV4-1 combines with J gene TRBJ2-1, with D possibly being TRBD1 (6 bases). V lost 0 bases, J lost 2 bases, and 8 bases lay in between. Germline CDR1 MGHRA, CDR2 YSYEKL. The CDR3 length is 15 residues.

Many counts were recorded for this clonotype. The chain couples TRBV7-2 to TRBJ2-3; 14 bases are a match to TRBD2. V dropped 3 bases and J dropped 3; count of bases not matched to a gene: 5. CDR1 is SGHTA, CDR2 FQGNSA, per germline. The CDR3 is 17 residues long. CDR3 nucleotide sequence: TGTGCCAGCAGCTTGAGACTAGCGGGGGGGCCGACAGATACGCAGTATTTT. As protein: CASSLRLAGGPTDTQYF.

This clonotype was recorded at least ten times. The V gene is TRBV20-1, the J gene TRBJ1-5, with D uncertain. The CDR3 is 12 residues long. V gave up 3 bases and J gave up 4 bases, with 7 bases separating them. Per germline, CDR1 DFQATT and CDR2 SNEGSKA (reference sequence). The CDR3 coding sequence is TGCAGTGCTAGCTCGGGAAATCAGCCCCAGCATTTT. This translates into CSASSGNQPQHF.

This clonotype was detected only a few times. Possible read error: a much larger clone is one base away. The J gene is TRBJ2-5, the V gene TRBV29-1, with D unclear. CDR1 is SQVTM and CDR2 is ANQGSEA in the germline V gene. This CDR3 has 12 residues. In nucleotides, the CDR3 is TGCAGCATTGAAAGGGTTCCGGAGACCCAGTACTTC. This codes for CSIERVPETQYF.

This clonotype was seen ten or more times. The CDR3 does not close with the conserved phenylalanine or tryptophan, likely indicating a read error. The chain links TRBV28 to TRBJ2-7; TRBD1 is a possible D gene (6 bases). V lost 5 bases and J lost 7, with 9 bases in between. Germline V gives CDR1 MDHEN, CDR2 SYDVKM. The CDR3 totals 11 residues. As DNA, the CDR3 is TGTGCCAGCAGTCTTCAGGGGGAGCAGTACTCC. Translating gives CASSLQGEQYS.

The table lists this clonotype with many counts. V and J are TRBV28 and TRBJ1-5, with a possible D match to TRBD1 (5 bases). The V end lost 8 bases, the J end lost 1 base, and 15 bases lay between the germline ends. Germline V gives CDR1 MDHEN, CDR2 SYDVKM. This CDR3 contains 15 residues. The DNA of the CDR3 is TGTGCCAGCCGGTGGACAAAAGGCAGCAATCAGCCCCAGCATTTT. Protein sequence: CASRWTKGSNQPQHF.